Shown below are 17 T cell receptor beta chains from a single sample sequenced in a study of cytomegalovirus exposure and HLA in healthy donors. Profiling relied on immunoSEQ multiplex PCR, and the TCRdb table lists in-frame clones only, not all of them. The data show 100,000 to 150,000 clones, 89% seen once. The material sequenced was PBMCs. Receptors originate from a woman aged 18-29 years in good health and CMV-seronegative.

This clone was counted a single time. The chain recombines TRBV5-4 with TRBJ1-2; D may be TRBD1 (5 bases). The CDR3 runs 15 residues. The germline CDR1 and CDR2 sequences are SGHNT and YYREEE (reference sequence). V shed 0 bases and J shed 8 bases, with 17 bases lying between them. The DNA of the CDR3 is TGTGCCAGCAGCTTGGAAAACAGGCGGGGTCGGGGCTACACCTTC. This translates into CASSLENRRGRGYTF.

This clone has just one count. This chain connects TRBV11-2 to TRBJ2-5; 9 bases match TRBD1. Germline V CDR1 and CDR2: SGHAT, FQNNGV. Unmatched junction bases numbered 9, after V lost 5 bases and J lost 5 bases. This CDR3 has 15 amino acids. CDR3 loop: CASSLQTGGWETQYF. DNA for the CDR3: TGTGCCAGCAGCCTACAAACAGGGGGCTGGGAGACCCAGTACTTC.

The genes are TRBV6-1 and TRBJ1-2; D call uncertain. Germline V gene lookup returns CDR1 MNHNS and CDR2 SASEGT. Trimming shortened V by 3 bases and J by 4 bases, and 6 bases separated the two germline ends. The CDR3 runs to 12 residues. The CDR3 reads CASSETSYGYTF. Written as DNA, the CDR3 is TGTGCCAGCAGTGAGACAAGCTATGGCTACACCTTC.

The genes are TRBV28 and TRBJ2-6, with D unresolved. This CDR3 has 14 amino acids. CDR1 and CDR2 (germline): MDHEN, SYDVKM. The V gene lost 1 base and the J gene lost 2 bases, with 3 bases spanning the gap. Written as DNA, the CDR3 is TGTGCCAGCAGTTTATCTCCTGGGGCCAACGTCCTGACTTTC. Translation: CASSLSPGANVLTF.

This clone was seen once. This sequence joins TRBV11-3 and TRBJ2-2, with D unclear. This CDR3 contains 13 residues. Germline V gives CDR1 SGHNT, CDR2 YENEEA. The V end lost 3 bases, the J end lost 2 bases, and 4 bases lay between the germline ends. Here the CDR3 reads CASSFSNTGELFF. For the CDR3, the DNA is TGTGCCAGCAGCTTCAGTAACACCGGGGAGCTGTTTTTT.

This chain uses TRBV7-9 with TRBJ2-1, with D tentatively TRBD1 (5 bases). This CDR3 has 15 residues. Germline V gene lookup returns CDR1 SEHNR and CDR2 FQNEAQ (reference sequence). Trimming took 1 base from V and 3 from J, leaving 10 bases between them. The CDR3 loop reads CASSLVARGYNEQFF. In DNA form, the CDR3 reads TGTGCCAGCAGCTTAGTCGCTAGGGGCTACAATGAGCAGTTCTTC.

The J gene is TRBJ1-3, the V gene TRBV29-1; 7 bases are shared with TRBD1. CDR3 size: 12 residues. J gave up 7 bases and V 7 bases, and 7 bases lay outside the gene matches. In germline, CDR1 is SQVTM, CDR2 ANQGSEA. CDR3: CSGIEQGNTIYF. DNA for the CDR3: TGCAGCGGCATAGAACAGGGGAACACCATATATTTT.

CDR3 region: CATKDRPDNYGYTF. The CDR3, as DNA: TGTGCCACCAAAGACAGGCCAGATAACTATGGCTACACCTTC. V gene TRBV11-1 combines with J gene TRBJ1-2; tentatively, D is TRBD1 (6 bases). Germline CDR1 and CDR2: SGHAT and FQDESV (reference sequence). The CDR3 runs to 14 residues. Trimming took 10 bases from V and 1 from J, leaving 16 bases between them.

The rearrangement joins TRBV4-1 to TRBJ2-7; a weak D match, TRBD2 (5 bases). Germline CDR1 is MGHRA and CDR2 is YSYEKL. This CDR3 region has 15 residues. Trimming removed 1 base from V and 1 base from J, with 11 bases in between. This chain's CDR3 is CASSQVAGSSYEQYF. CDR3 DNA sequence: TGCGCCAGCAGCCAAGTAGCTGGGAGTTCCTACGAGCAGTACTTC.

This clone was counted once. The chain is built from TRBV29-1 and TRBJ2-7; 9 bases fit TRBD1. The CDR3 has 13 amino acids. The trim removed 5 bases at V and 0 bases at J, leaving 2 bases unmatched. CDR1 is SQVTM and CDR2 is ANQGSEA in the germline V gene. The CDR3 DNA is TGCAGCGTTACGGACAGGGGCTCCTACGAGCAGTACTTC. Amino acids: CSVTDRGSYEQYF.

V gene TRBV5-4 combines with J gene TRBJ2-2; no definite D call. The germline gives CDR1 SGHNT, CDR2 YYREEE (reference sequence). CDR3 length equals 13 residues. V was shortened by 1 base and J by 4 bases, with 5 bases between the two germline ends. In DNA, the CDR3 is TGTGCCAGCAGCTTGACGGGCACCGGGGAGCTGTTTTTT. Residues: CASSLTGTGELFF.

This chain connects TRBV11-3 to TRBJ2-1, with D unresolved. Germline values: CDR1 SGHNT, CDR2 YENEEA. Trimming stripped 0 bases from V and 6 bases from J, with 15 bases between. CDR3 size: 16 residues. DNA for the CDR3: TGTGCCAGCAGCTTAGATGTAGCCCCTACCTCCAATGAGCAGTTCTTC. As protein: CASSLDVAPTSNEQFF.

V and J are TRBV18 and TRBJ1-2; 10 positions match TRBD1. Germline CDR1 reads KGHSH; CDR2 reads LQKENI. Germline trimming cut 4 bases from V and 2 bases from J; bases unmatched to any gene: 4. CDR3 length: 15 residues. CDR3 DNA sequence: TGTGCCAGCTCACTAAGGGACAGGGGAAACTATGGCTACACCTTC. It translates to CASSLRDRGNYGYTF.

V is TRBV2 and J is TRBJ2-1; 16 bases are shared with TRBD2. The CDR3 sequence is 17 residues long. From germline, CDR1 is SNHLY and CDR2 FYNNEI. Trimming at V came to 4 bases and at J to 2 bases, leaving 2 bases not matched to a gene. CDR3 DNA sequence: TGTGCCAGCAGTGCGGGACTAGCGGGAGGGCCCTACAATGAGCAGTTCTTC. Amino acid sequence: CASSAGLAGGPYNEQFF.

The genes are TRBV19 and TRBJ1-2; 9 bases agree with TRBD1. V trimming: 3 bases; J trimming: 0 bases; junction bases outside the gene matches: 8. In germline, CDR1 is LNHDA, CDR2 SQIVND (reference sequence). This CDR3 comprises 17 residues. Written as DNA, the CDR3 is TGTGCCAGTAGTATCCTACAGGGGGCGTCAGCTAACTATGGCTACACCTTC. Translation gives CASSILQGASANYGYTF. The entire variable domain, with the rest obtained from reference TRBV19 and TRBJ1-2, is as follows: DGGITQSPKYLFRKEGQNVTLSCEQNLNHDAMYWYRQDPGQGLRLIYYSQIVNDFQKGDIAEGYSVSREKKESFPLTVTSAQKNPTAFYLCASSILQGASANYGYTFGSGTRLTVV.

This clone was found once. This chain joins TRBV29-1 and TRBJ2-4; the match to TRBD1 covers 8 bases. V trimming: 4 bases; J trimming: 7 bases; junction bases outside the gene matches: 21. CDR1 is SQVTM and CDR2 is ANQGSEA in the germline V gene. This CDR3 contains 18 residues. The CDR3 loop reads CSVVGSRDRGGSWNIQYF. Written as DNA, the CDR3 is TGCAGCGTTGTGGGGAGCCGAGACAGGGGCGGTAGTTGGAACATTCAGTACTTC.

The gene calls are TRBV29-1 and TRBJ2-1, with 9 bases fitting TRBD2. This CDR3 has 14 amino acids. V lost 5 bases to trimming and J lost 1 base; unmatched junction nucleotides: 3. Germline-derived CDR1 and CDR2 are SQVTM and ANQGSEA. Written as DNA, the CDR3 is TGCAGCGTTAGCGGGGGGTCTTCCTACAATGAGCAGTTCTTC. It encodes CSVSGGSSYNEQFF.